A single TCR beta chain is shown here with its context. Its cognate antigen is unknown. The sample comes from a study of T cell responses to AZD1222 COVID-19 vaccine. Findings and caveats of the study: Repertoires were obtained only post-peak T cell response. Most donors were white British and more were female, and clonal diversity was possibly underestimated.

Losses at the gene ends were 2 bases for V and 6 bases for J; bases not matched to a gene: 7. CDR3 length: 16 residues. Germline-derived CDR1 and CDR2 are ENHRY and SYGVKD. Libraries were prepared by immunoSEQ multiplex PCR; TCRdb keeps only in-frame clonotypes and omits some of them. The table shows around 130,000 clones, with roughly nine tenths occurring only once. The receptor was derived from an adult who received the AZD1222 COVID-19 vaccine. The source material was peripheral blood, sampled 28 days after the second AZD1222 dose. V and J are TRBV10-3 and TRBJ2-4, with TRBD1 matching over 10 bases. The CDR3 DNA is TGTGCCATCAGTGAGCGGTCGGGGACAGGGGCAAACATTCAGTACTTC. Residues: CAISERSGTGANIQYF.